This TCR beta chain was profiled in a study of blood T cell repertoires in COVID-19. Authors' data handling: Amplification from reference gene primers served as the basis for estimated nucleated cell counts. Some clones are missing from TCRdb's copy, which holds only in-frame ones; the method was immunoSEQ multiplex PCR. V and J calls and clone size are those listed in that table; D and trimming were worked out from the DNA. The table lists about 70,000 clones, 86% of them singletons. Looked up from germline, CDR1 is SGHRS and CDR2 is YFSETQ. Trimming cost V 2 bases and J 8 bases; bases outside gene matches: 14. This CDR3 comprises 18 residues. This clone was detected a few times.

The V call is TRBV5-1, the J call TRBJ2-1; 12 bases map to TRBD2. The receptor was derived from a woman aged 60-70 years with acute or convalescent COVID-19. Sequences were obtained from peripheral blood. For the CDR3, the DNA is TGCGCCAGCAGCTTCGCGGTGACTAGCGGGAGAAAGTTGGATGAGCAGTTCTTC. This encodes CASSFAVTSGRKLDEQFF.